The 17 T cell receptor beta chains below all came from one sample that was sequenced in a study of cytomegalovirus exposure and HLA in healthy donors. This PCR relied on a set of 60 Vbeta primers and 13 Jbeta primers. Measured with immunoSEQ multiplex PCR; TCRdb has only the in-frame clones, and not every one. The table includes over 150,000 clones, 75% to 90% detected once. The source material was PBMCs. The source of these receptors is a male donor in good health and CMV-seronegative.

The rearrangement links TRBV30 to TRBJ1-4; tentative D call: TRBD1 (6 bases). Germline V gene data show CDR1 as GTSNPN and CDR2 as SVGIG (reference sequence). This CDR3 has 15 residues. Trimming removed 2 bases from V and 4 bases from J, with 14 bases in between. In nucleotides, the CDR3 is TGTGCCTGGAGTAGCTTGGGGGCCTATAATGAAAAACTGTTTTTT. It codes for CAWSSLGAYNEKLFF.

This clone was seen just once. This chain uses TRBV7-9 with TRBJ1-5, with 7 bases matching TRBD1. The CDR3 spans 15 residues. The ends lost 7 bases at V and 1 base at J; junction bases unmatched: 7. The germline V gene encodes CDR1 SEHNR and CDR2 FQNEAQ (reference sequence). CDR3: CASTTDRASNQPQHF. Here the CDR3 DNA reads TGTGCCAGCACCACCGACAGGGCCAGCAATCAGCCCCAGCATTTT.

This rearrangement joins TRBV4-2 to TRBJ1-5; 9 bases match TRBD1. Per the germline V gene, CDR1 is LGHNA and CDR2 is YNFKEQ. With 0 bases clipped from V and 6 bases from J, the junction kept 3 bases outside the gene matches. CDR3 length: 15 residues. The CDR3 reads CASSQEGTGSQPQHF. CDR3 coding DNA: TGTGCCAGCAGCCAAGAAGGGACAGGGTCTCAGCCCCAGCATTTT.

The V gene is TRBV9, the J gene TRBJ2-5; TRBD2 agrees at 11 bases. Germline V gene lookup returns CDR1 SGDLS and CDR2 YYNGEE. CDR3 length: 16 amino acids. Trimming removed 4 bases from V and 5 bases from J; junction bases left unmatched: 10. The CDR3, as DNA: TGTGCCAGCAGCCCCCGGGGTAGCGGGGGGGCGGAGACCCAGTACTTC. Protein product: CASSPRGSGGAETQYF.

The genes are TRBV10-3 and TRBJ1-5; D might be TRBD1 (5 bases). V lost 4 bases and J 2 bases, leaving 15 bases between the germline ends. The CDR3 is 16 amino acids. Germline V gene sequence: CDR1 ENHRY, CDR2 SYGVKD. The CDR3 DNA follows: TGTGCCATCAGTGCCTCTCAGGGTCGGGGCAATCAGCCCCAGCATTTT. This gives the protein CAISASQGRGNQPQHF.

This chain uses TRBV18 with TRBJ2-2; possible D gene TRBD1, 5 bases. The germline V and J ends were trimmed by 4 bases and 6 bases, with 18 bases remaining between them. CDR1 and CDR2 (germline): KGHSH, LQKENI. The CDR3 contains 16 residues. CDR3 bases: TGTGCCAGCTCACAAAGCCAAGGGGATAGTGCCGGGGAGCTGTTTTTT. Translated: CASSQSQGDSAGELFF.

The rearrangement uses TRBV11-2 and TRBJ2-7, with 7 bases lining up with TRBD1. Germline-derived CDR1 and CDR2 are SGHAT and FQNNGV. The trim removed 2 bases at V and 3 bases at J, leaving 7 bases unmatched. This CDR3 region has 15 residues. In DNA form, the CDR3 reads TGTGCCAGCAGCTTAAGGGGGACAGAGCTCTACGAGCAGTACTTC. Its translation is CASSLRGTELYEQYF.

This clone has just one count. The rearrangement uses TRBV2 and TRBJ2-1, with 12 bases matching TRBD2. J was trimmed by 7 bases and V by 3 bases; bases with no gene match: 4. From germline, CDR1 is SNHLY and CDR2 FYNNEI. This CDR3 contains 15 residues. For the CDR3, the DNA is TGTGCCAGCAGTGAGACTAGCGGGGGATGGAATGAGCAGTTCTTC. This encodes CASSETSGGWNEQFF.

The rearrangement joins TRBV4-1 to TRBJ2-5; D unresolved. Trimming took off 4 bases at V and 1 base at J, with 10 bases between the two ends. Germline lookup yields CDR1 MGHRA and CDR2 YSYEKL. The CDR3 extends over 14 amino acids. CDR3 in DNA: TGCGCCAGCAGCCGCCCGGGTAGCCAAGAGACCCAGTACTTC. As protein: CASSRPGSQETQYF.

The table lists this clone with a count of one. The chain carries TRBV30 and TRBJ1-5, with D possibly TRBD1 on 5 matching bases. Germline CDR1 GTSNPN, CDR2 SVGIG (reference sequence). The CDR3 is 17 residues long. Trimming removed 2 bases at V and 0 bases at J, with 17 bases between. CDR3 sequence: CAWSPRWGRSSNQPQHF. The CDR3 DNA follows: TGTGCCTGGAGTCCCCGGTGGGGGAGGAGTAGCAATCAGCCCCAGCATTTT.

The rearrangement joins TRBV7-2 to TRBJ1-5; weak D call: TRBD1 (5 bases). The length of the CDR3 is 15 residues. Germline loops: CDR1 SGHTA, CDR2 FQGNSA. The ends were cut back, 5 bases at V and 5 bases at J, with 16 bases in the middle. The CDR3 DNA reads TGTGCCAGCAGCCAGAATGGCGGGGGGGATCAGCCCCAGCATTTT. This sequence encodes CASSQNGGGDQPQHF.

A single count supports this clone. This rearrangement joins TRBV11-2 to TRBJ1-1, with TRBD1 as a possible D gene (5 bases). The V and J ends lost 10 bases and 11 bases respectively, with 29 bases between them. The CDR3 is 15 amino acids. Germline V gives CDR1 SGHAT, CDR2 FQNNGV. CDR3 residues: CATSGQGLGKLSAFF. Here the CDR3 DNA reads TGTGCCACATCGGGGCAGGGACTAGGGAAATTGAGTGCTTTCTTT.

CDR3 in amino acids: CASSLRTGTGGYGYTF. The CDR3 bases are TGTGCCAGCAGTTTACGCACCGGGACAGGGGGCTATGGCTACACCTTC. The chain combines TRBV27 with TRBJ1-2; 11 bases agree with TRBD1. This CDR3 spans 16 amino acids. The germline gives CDR1 MNHEY, CDR2 SMNVEV (reference sequence). V lost 2 bases and J lost 4; bases outside the gene matches: 6.

This chain uses TRBV27 with TRBJ1-5; 8 nucleotides match TRBD1. Germline values: CDR1 MNHEY, CDR2 SMNVEV (reference sequence). V lost 4 bases and J lost 6; bases outside the gene matches: 5. The CDR3 runs 14 residues. CDR3 in amino acids: CASSSGQGGQPQHF. The CDR3 DNA is TGTGCCAGCAGTTCCGGACAGGGAGGTCAGCCCCAGCATTTT.

Points on this clone: The same CDR3 is also encoded by other DNA sequences in this sample. The V call is TRBV28, the J call TRBJ1-1; no clear D. V was trimmed by 1 base and J by 11 bases, leaving 20 bases between them. Germline lookup yields CDR1 MDHEN and CDR2 SYDVKM. The CDR3 sequence is 15 residues long. Here the CDR3 DNA reads TGTGCCAGCAGTTTATCCTACTCCGGGGTTCTAGGGGCTTTCTTT. Translating it yields CASSLSYSGVLGAFF.

The rearrangement uses TRBV7-9 and TRBJ2-3; 11 nucleotides agree with TRBD2. Germline lookup yields CDR1 SEHNR and CDR2 FQNEAQ (reference sequence). The CDR3 runs to 15 residues. The V and J ends lost 5 bases and 5 bases, in that order; junction bases with no gene match: 6. This chain's CDR3 is CASSLLAGAGDTQYF. The CDR3 DNA is TGTGCCAGCAGCCTACTAGCGGGGGCGGGAGATACGCAGTATTTT.

This clone was detected only once. V usage is TRBV7-2 and J usage is TRBJ2-7; 9 nucleotides agree with TRBD2. The V segment lost 8 bases and the J segment 6 bases; nucleotides outside the gene matches: 20. The CDR3 runs 17 residues. Germline values: CDR1 SGHTA, CDR2 FQGNSA. Written as DNA, the CDR3 is TGTGCCAGCTCCCGGTCGGGGGTAGCGGGGGAACGGAGCGAGCAGTACTTC. Translated, it gives CASSRSGVAGERSEQYF.